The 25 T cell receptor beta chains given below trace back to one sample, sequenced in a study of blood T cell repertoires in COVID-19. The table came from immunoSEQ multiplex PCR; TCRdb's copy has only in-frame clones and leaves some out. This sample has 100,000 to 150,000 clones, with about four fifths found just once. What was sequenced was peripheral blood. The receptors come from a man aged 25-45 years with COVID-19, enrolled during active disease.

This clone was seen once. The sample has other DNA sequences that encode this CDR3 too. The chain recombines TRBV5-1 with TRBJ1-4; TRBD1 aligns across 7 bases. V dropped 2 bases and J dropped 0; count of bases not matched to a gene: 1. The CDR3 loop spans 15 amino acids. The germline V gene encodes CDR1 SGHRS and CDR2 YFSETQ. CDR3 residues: CASSFQGATNEKLFF. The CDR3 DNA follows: TGCGCCAGCAGCTTCCAGGGGGCAACTAATGAAAAACTGTTTTTT.

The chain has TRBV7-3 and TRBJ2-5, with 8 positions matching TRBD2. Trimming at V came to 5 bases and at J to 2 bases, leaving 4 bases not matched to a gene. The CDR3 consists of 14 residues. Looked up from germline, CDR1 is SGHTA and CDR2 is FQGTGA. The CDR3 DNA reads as TGTGCCAGCAGCCCCGCGGGGGGACAAGAGACCCAGTACTTC. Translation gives CASSPAGGQETQYF. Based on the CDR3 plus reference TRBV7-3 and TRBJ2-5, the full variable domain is GAGVSQTPSNKVTEKGKYVELRCDPISGHTALYWYRQSLGQGPEFLIYFQGTGAADDSGLPNDRFFAVRPEGSVSTLKIQRTERGDSAVYLCASSPAGGQETQYFGPGTRLLVL.

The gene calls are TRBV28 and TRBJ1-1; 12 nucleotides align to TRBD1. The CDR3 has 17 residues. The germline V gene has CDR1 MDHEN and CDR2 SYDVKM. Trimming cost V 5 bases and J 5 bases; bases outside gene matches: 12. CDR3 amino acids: CASSPAGTGGLGTEAFF. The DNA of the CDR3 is TGTGCCAGCAGTCCCGCCGGGACAGGGGGCCTGGGGACTGAAGCTTTCTTT.

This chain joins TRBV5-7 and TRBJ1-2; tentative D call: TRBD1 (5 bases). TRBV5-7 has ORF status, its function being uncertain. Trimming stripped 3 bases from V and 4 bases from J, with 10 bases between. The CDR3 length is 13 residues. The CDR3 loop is CASSWAGIYGYTF. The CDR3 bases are TGTGCCAGCAGCTGGGCAGGGATCTATGGCTACACCTTC.

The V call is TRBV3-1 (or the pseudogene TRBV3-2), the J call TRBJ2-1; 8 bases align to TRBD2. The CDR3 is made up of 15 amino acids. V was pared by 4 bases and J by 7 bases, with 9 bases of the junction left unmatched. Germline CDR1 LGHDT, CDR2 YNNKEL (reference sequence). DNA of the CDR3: TGTGCCAGCAGCCCCTTCACTAGCGGAGGTAATGAGCAGTTCTTC. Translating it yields CASSPFTSGGNEQFF.

The CDR3 coding sequence is TGTGCCAGCAGTTTACGACTAGCGGGGGAGTACGAGCAGTACTTC. Its translation: CASSLRLAGEYEQYF. This chain uses TRBV2 with TRBJ2-7, with 12 nucleotides matching TRBD2. From germline, CDR1 is SNHLY and CDR2 FYNNEI. The junction had 6 bases not matched to a gene; V was cut back by 5 bases and J by 4 bases. The CDR3 extends over 15 amino acids.

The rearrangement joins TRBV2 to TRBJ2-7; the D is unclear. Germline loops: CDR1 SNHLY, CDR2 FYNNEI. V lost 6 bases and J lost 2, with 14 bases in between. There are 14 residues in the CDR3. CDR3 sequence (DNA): TGTGCCAGCAGGGCCACCAGGCCTACCTACGAGCAGTACTTC. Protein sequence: CASRATRPTYEQYF. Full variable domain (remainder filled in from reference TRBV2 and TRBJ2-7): EPEVTQTPSHQVTQMGQEVILRCVPISNHLYFYWYRQILGQKVEFLVSFYNNEISEKSEIFDDQFSVERPDGSNFTLKIRSTKLEDSAMYFCASRATRPTYEQYFGPGTRLTVT.

The CDR3 protein is CASAQGLAVDEQFF. CDR3 bases: TGTGCTAGTGCCCAGGGACTAGCGGTCGATGAGCAGTTCTTC. The chain combines TRBV12-5 with TRBJ2-1, with 11 bases matching TRBD2. CDR3 length equals 14 residues. CDR1 is LGHNT, CDR2 FRNRAP, per germline. V was pared by 7 bases and J by 8 bases, with 7 bases of the junction left unmatched.

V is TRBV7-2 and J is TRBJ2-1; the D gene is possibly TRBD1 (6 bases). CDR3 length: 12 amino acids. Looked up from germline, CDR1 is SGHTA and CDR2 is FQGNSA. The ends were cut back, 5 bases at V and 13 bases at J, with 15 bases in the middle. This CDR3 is CASSTRQGFQFF. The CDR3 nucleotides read TGTGCCAGCAGCACAAGGCAGGGGTTTCAGTTCTTC.

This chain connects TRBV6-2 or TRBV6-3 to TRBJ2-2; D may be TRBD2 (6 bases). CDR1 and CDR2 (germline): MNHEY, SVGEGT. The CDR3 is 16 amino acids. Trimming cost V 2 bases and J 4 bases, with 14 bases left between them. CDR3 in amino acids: CASSYVGGKGTGELFF. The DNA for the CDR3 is TGTGCCAGCAGTTACGTAGGAGGGAAGGGCACCGGGGAGCTGTTTTTT.

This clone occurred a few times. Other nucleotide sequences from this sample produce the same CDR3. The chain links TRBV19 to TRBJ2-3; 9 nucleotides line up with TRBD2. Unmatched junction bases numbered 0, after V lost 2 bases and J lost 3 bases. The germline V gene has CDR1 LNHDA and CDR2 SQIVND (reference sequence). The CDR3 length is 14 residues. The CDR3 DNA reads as TGTGCCAGTAGTATAACTAGCGGGACAGATACGCAGTATTTT. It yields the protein CASSITSGTDTQYF.

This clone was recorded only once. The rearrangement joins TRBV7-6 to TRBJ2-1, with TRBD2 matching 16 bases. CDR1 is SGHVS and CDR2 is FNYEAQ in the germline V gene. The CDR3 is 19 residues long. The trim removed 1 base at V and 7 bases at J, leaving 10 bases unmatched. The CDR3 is CASSLVGTSGGANTNEQFF. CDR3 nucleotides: TGTGCCAGCAGCTTAGTGGGGACTAGCGGGGGGGCAAATACGAATGAGCAGTTCTTC.

The CDR3 nucleotides are TGCGCCAGCAGCCGGACCCTGGCGGGAGGGAGCTCCTACGAGCAGTACTTC. It is translated as CASSRTLAGGSSYEQYF. The chain combines TRBV5-1 with TRBJ2-7; 9 positions agree with TRBD2. From germline, CDR1 is SGHRS and CDR2 YFSETQ. Germline trimming cut 4 bases from V and 0 bases from J; bases unmatched to any gene: 11. The length of the CDR3 is 17 residues.

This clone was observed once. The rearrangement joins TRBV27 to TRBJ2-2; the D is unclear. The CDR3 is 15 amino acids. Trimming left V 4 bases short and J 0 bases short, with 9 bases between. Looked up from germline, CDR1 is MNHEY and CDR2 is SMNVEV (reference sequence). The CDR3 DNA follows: TGTGCCAGCAGTTCCTACTACCCGAACACCGGGGAGCTGTTTTTT. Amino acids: CASSSYYPNTGELFF.

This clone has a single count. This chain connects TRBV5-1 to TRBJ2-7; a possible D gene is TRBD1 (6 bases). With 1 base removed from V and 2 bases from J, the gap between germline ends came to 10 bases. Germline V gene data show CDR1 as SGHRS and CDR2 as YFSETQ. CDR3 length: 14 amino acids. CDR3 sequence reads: CASSLSTGAYEQYF. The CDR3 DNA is TGCGCCAGCAGCTTGTCGACAGGAGCCTACGAGCAGTACTTC.

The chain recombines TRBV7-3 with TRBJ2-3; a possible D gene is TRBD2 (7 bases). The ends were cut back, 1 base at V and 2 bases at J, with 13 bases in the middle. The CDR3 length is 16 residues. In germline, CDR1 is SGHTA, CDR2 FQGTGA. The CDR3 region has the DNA TGTGCCAGCAGCTTAAGTGAGGCGGGGGCCACAGATACGCAGTATTTT. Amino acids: CASSLSEAGATDTQYF.

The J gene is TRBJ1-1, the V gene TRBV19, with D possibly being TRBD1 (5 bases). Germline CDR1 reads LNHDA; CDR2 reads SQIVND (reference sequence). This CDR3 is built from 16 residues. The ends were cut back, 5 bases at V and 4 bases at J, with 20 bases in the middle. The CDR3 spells CASSRLGGRGITEAFF. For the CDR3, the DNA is TGTGCCAGTAGTCGCCTGGGGGGTAGAGGGATCACTGAAGCTTTCTTT.

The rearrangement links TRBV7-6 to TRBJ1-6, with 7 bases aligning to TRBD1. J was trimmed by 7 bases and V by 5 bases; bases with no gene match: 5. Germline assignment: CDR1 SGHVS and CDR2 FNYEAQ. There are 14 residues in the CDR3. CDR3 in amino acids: CASSETGLNSPLHF. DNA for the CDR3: TGTGCCAGCAGCGAGACAGGGTTAAATTCACCCCTCCACTTT.

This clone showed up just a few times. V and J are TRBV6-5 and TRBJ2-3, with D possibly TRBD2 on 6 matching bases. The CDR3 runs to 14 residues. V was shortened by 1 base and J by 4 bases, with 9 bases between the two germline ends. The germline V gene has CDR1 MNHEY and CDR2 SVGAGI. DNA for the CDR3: TGTGCCAGCAGTTACTTCCCGGGGGCAGATACGCAGTATTTT. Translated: CASSYFPGADTQYF.

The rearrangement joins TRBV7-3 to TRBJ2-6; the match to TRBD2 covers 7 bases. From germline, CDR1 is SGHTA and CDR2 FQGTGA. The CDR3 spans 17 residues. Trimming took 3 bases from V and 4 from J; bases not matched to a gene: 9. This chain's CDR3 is CASSFLGGARGANVLTF. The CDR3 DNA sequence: TGTGCCAGCAGCTTTCTGGGAGGGGCCCGGGGGGCCAACGTCCTGACTTTC.

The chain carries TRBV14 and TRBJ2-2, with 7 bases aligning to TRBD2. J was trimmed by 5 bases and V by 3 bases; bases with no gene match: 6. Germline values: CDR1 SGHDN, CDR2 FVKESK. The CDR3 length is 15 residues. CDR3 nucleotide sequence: TGTGCCAGCAGCCAGCGGGGGAGAGGGACCGGGGAGCTGTTTTTT. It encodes CASSQRGRGTGELFF.

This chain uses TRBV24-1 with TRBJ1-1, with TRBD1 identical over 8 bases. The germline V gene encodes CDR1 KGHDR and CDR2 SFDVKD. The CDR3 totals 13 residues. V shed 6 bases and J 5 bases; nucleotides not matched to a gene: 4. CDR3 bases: TGTGCCACCAGTATCACAGGGGGAACTGAAGCTTTCTTT. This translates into CATSITGGTEAFF.

CDR3 sequence reads: CASSSWGHSSGNTIYF. The DNA of the CDR3 is TGTGCCAGCAGCTCCTGGGGACACAGCTCTGGAAACACCATATATTTT. V is TRBV7-8 and J is TRBJ1-3; D possibly corresponds to TRBD1 (6 bases). The ends were cut back, 4 bases at V and 0 bases at J, with 13 bases in the middle. Germline values: CDR1 SGHVS, CDR2 FQNEAQ. The CDR3 is made up of 16 amino acids.

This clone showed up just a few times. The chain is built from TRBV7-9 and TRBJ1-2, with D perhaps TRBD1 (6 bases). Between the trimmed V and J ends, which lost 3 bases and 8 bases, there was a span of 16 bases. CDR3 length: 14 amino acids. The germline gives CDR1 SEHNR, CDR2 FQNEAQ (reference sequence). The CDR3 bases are TGTGCCAGCAGCTTGAGACAGGCTAGGATCGGCTACACCTTC. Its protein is CASSLRQARIGYTF.

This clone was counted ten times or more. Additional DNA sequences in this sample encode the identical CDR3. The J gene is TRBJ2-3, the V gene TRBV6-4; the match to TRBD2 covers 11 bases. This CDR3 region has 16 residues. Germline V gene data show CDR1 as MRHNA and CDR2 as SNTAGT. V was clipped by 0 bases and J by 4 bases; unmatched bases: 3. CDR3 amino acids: CASSDSTSGGADTQYF. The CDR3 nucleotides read TGTGCCAGCAGTGACTCCACTAGCGGGGGCGCAGATACGCAGTATTTT.